The sequence of this T cell receptor beta chain was determined in a study of blood T cell repertoires in COVID-19. Study-wide background: In each case, the material was cDNA or gDNA derived from T cells, B-cell-depleted T cells, or PBMCs.

In the original workflow: Reference gene primer amplification gave nucleated cell count estimates. Sequenced by immunoSEQ multiplex PCR; TCRdb stores in-frame clones only, minus some. The V and J calls and clone size are taken from that table; D and trimming were inferred from the DNA. The repertoire holds hundreds of thousands of clones, 80% to 90% seen once, with approximately 1% in the top ten. This clone was observed once. The study recruited people aged about 18 to 89 years across around 23 US areas. Recovery meant two consecutive negative NP/OP PCR tests, professional clearance, or resolved symptoms. The CDR3 has 15 amino acids. Trimming cost V 7 bases and J 7 bases, with 19 bases left between them. Germline V gives CDR1 MNHNY, CDR2 SVGAGI (reference sequence).

Source material: PBMCs or T cells enriched from blood (not recorded which). This TCR was recovered from a man aged 18 to 29 who had recovered from COVID-19. The chain has TRBV6-6 and TRBJ2-2; D is perhaps TRBD1 (7 bases). CDR3 sequence: CASTIGGGRGGELFF. DNA for the CDR3: TGTGCCAGCACCATCGGAGGGGGCAGAGGCGGGGAGCTGTTTTTT.